These 13 T cell receptor beta chains were all obtained from the same sample, sequenced in a study of regulatory T cells in long-lasting Graves disease. Time point described: persistent/refractory GD, antithyroid drugs over 5 years with positive TRAb. From RNA extracted from PBMCs, the TCR library was made. Building the TCR beta libraries relied on iRepertoire HTBI primers, and CDR3 regions underwent Arm-PCR. TCRdb called the multiplex PCR reads again in MiXCR, with one record for every CDR3 protein. The sample holds around 400,000 distinct CDR3 sequences, roughly a quarter seen once. Source: peripheral blood mononuclear cells (PBMCs), taken when the disease was refractory, from a patient treated with antithyroid drugs. The receptors were gathered from a female donor with Graves disease.

This clonotype was observed a handful of times. The chain links TRBV6-2 or TRBV6-3 to TRBJ1-1; D remains unclear. Germline values: CDR1 MNHEY, CDR2 SVGEGT. The V end was cut by 7 bases, the J end by 4 bases, with 13 bases between. The CDR3 is made up of 13 amino acids. CDR3 protein: CASTEWSSTEAFF. DNA of the CDR3: TGTGCCAGCACCGAATGGTCGAGCACTGAAGCTTTCTTT.

This clonotype was seen at least ten times. The J gene is TRBJ2-5, the V gene TRBV12-3 or TRBV12-4; TRBD1 agrees at 10 bases. J lost 7 bases, V lost 2 bases, and 10 bases had no gene match. CDR3 size: 16 residues. Here the CDR3 DNA reads TGTGCCAGCAGTTTAATGGGGACAGGGGTGGGGTGGACCCAGTACTTC. It encodes CASSLMGTGVGWTQYF.

There are a few counts of this clonotype. This chain joins TRBV7-3 and TRBJ2-5; D is undetermined. V was cut by 5 bases and J by 2 bases, with 9 bases left in between. Germline assignment: CDR1 SGHTA and CDR2 FQGTGA. The CDR3 extends over 13 amino acids. CDR3 protein: CASSRAIQETQYF. CDR3 nucleotide sequence: TGTGCCAGCAGCCGGGCTATTCAAGAGACCCAGTACTTC.

In this sample, this clonotype turned up a few times. This chain connects TRBV20-1 to TRBJ2-5; TRBD1 is a possible D gene (6 bases). Germline V CDR1 and CDR2: DFQATT, SNEGSKA (reference sequence). The CDR3 loop spans 11 amino acids. CDR3 nucleotide sequence: TGCAGCCAACTGGACAGCCTCGACCAGTACTTC. Its protein product is CSQLDSLDQYF.

The chain joins TRBV27 to TRBJ2-3; D gene unclear. V lost 3 bases and J lost 0, with 7 bases in between. The CDR3 consists of 14 residues. CDR1 MNHEY and CDR2 SMNVEV come from the germline V gene (reference sequence). In DNA, the CDR3 is TGTGCCAGCAGTTTCATCGGTAGCACAGATACGCAGTATTTT. This encodes CASSFIGSTDTQYF.

This chain joins TRBV19 and TRBJ2-3; D not resolved. The CDR3 runs to 15 residues. Germline values: CDR1 LNHDA, CDR2 SQIVND (reference sequence). Between the trimmed V and J ends, which lost 6 bases and 1 base, there was a span of 14 bases. The CDR3 here is CASSPLDTRTDTQYF. Here the CDR3 DNA reads TGTGCCAGTAGCCCCCTTGACACCCGCACAGATACGCAGTATTTT.

The chain joins TRBV30 to TRBJ2-4, with 14 bases matching TRBD2. The CDR3 spans 17 residues. The junction had 4 bases not matched to a gene; V was cut back by 3 bases and J by 0 bases. Germline V gene sequence: CDR1 GTSNPN, CDR2 SVGIG (reference sequence). CDR3 sequence: CAWRPGLAGEAKNIQYF. The CDR3 bases are TGTGCCTGGAGACCGGGACTAGCGGGGGAAGCCAAAAACATTCAGTACTTC.

This clonotype was detected a few times. The chain carries TRBV27 and TRBJ2-7; TRBD2 aligns across 8 bases. Germline loops: CDR1 MNHEY, CDR2 SMNVEV (reference sequence). The CDR3 is 15 amino acids. With V trimmed by 3 bases and J by 6 bases, 10 bases remained unmatched. CDR3 sequence: CASSFRAGALSEQYF. For the CDR3, the DNA is TGTGCCAGCAGTTTTCGAGCGGGAGCCCTAAGCGAGCAGTACTTC.

This clonotype was counted between two and nine times. The chain couples TRBV7-8 to TRBJ2-7; D is ambiguous. The CDR3 has 14 amino acids. Germline values: CDR1 SGHVS, CDR2 FQNEAQ. Between the trimmed V and J ends, which lost 2 bases and 2 bases, there was a span of 10 bases. The CDR3 DNA follows: TGTGCCAGCAGCTTAAACCGCCTACCCTACGAGCAGTACTTC. It yields the protein CASSLNRLPYEQYF.

This clonotype was seen at least ten times. The DNA of the CDR3 is TGTGCCAGCAGCCCTATGGGGGGGCAGGAGACCCAGTACTTC. This translates into CASSPMGGQETQYF. The chain carries TRBV12-3 or TRBV12-4 and TRBJ2-5, with D perhaps TRBD2 (7 bases). V was cut by 6 bases and J by 5 bases, with 16 bases left in between. The CDR3 totals 14 residues.

This clonotype appeared many times. The chain employs TRBV7-9 and TRBJ2-7, with 7 bases identical to TRBD1. CDR3 length equals 15 residues. V gave up 6 bases and J gave up 0 bases; unmatched junction bases: 8. The germline V gene encodes CDR1 SEHNR and CDR2 FQNEAQ (reference sequence). The CDR3 is CASRHTGDLSYEQYF. As DNA, the CDR3 is TGTGCCAGCAGACATACAGGGGACCTCTCCTACGAGCAGTACTTC.

The chain couples TRBV30 to TRBJ1-2, with D tentatively TRBD1 (6 bases). CDR3 length: 15 residues. V was trimmed by 0 bases and J by 4 bases, leaving 15 bases between them. Germline CDR1 and CDR2: GTSNPN and SVGIG (reference sequence). The CDR3 loop is CAWSVPGGRGYGYTF. CDR3 sequence (DNA): TGTGCCTGGAGTGTACCGGGGGGCAGGGGCTATGGCTACACCTTC.

Ten or more counts support this clonotype. This chain uses TRBV6-1 with TRBJ2-7; 10 bases are a match to TRBD2. Germline CDR1 reads MNHNS; CDR2 reads SASEGT. V gave up 7 bases and J gave up 3 bases; unmatched junction bases: 6. The CDR3 length is 14 residues. In DNA, the CDR3 is TGTGCCAGCACGGGTCTAGCGGGAGTCTACGAGCAGTACTTC. It yields the protein CASTGLAGVYEQYF.